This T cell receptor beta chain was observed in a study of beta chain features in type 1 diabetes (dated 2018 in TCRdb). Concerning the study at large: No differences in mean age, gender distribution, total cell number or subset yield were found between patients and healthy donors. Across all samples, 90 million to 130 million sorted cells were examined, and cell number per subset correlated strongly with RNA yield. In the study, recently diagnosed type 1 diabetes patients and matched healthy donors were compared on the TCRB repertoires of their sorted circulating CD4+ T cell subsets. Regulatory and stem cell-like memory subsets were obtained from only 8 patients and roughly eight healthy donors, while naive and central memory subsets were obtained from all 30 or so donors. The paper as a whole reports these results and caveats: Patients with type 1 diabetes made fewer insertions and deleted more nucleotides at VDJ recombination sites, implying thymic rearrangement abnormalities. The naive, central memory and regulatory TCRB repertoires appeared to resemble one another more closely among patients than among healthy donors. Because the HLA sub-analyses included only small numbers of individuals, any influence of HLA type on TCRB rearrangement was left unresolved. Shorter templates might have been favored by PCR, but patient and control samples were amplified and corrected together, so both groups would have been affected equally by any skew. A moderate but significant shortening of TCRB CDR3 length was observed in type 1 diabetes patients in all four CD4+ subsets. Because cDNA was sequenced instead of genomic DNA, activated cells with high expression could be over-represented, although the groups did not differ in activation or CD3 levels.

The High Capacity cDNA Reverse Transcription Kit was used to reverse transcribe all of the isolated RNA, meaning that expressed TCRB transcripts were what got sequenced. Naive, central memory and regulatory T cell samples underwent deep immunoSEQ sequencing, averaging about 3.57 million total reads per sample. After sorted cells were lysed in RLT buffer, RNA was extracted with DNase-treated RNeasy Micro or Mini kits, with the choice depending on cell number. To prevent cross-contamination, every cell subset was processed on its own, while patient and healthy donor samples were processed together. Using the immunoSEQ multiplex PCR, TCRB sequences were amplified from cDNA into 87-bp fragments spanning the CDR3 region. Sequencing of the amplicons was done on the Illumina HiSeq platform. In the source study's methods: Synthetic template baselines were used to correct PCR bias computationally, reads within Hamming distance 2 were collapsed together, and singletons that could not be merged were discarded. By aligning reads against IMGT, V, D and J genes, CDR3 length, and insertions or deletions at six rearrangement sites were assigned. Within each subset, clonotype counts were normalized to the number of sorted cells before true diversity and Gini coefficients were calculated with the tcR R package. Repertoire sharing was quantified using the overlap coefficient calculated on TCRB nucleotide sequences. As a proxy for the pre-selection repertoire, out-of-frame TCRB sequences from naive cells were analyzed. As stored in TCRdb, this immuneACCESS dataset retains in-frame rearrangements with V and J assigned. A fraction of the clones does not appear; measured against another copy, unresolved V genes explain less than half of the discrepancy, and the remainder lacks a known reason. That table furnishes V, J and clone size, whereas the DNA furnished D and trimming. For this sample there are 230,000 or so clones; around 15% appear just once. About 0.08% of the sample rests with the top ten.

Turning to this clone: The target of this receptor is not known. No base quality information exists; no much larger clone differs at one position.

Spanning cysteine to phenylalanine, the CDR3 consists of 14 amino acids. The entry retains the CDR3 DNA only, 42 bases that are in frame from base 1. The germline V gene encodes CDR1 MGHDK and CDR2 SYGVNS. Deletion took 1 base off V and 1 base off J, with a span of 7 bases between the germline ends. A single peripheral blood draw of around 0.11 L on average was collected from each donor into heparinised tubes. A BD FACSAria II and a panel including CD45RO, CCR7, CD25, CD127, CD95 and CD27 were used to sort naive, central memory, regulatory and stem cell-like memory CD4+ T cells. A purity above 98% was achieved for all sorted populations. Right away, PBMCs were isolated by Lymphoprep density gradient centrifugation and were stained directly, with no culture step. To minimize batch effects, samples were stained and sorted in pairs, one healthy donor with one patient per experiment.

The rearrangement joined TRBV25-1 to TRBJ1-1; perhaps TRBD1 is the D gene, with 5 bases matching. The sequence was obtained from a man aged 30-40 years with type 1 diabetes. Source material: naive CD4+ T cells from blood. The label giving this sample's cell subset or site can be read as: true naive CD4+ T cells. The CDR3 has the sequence CASSEWDRNTEAFF. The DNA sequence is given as TGTGCCAGCAGTGAATGGGACCGGAACACTGAAGCTTTCTTT.